Listed below are T cell receptor beta chains from one sample, sequenced in a study of blood T cell repertoires in COVID-19. Repertoires were generated with immunoSEQ multiplex PCR, while TCRdb's copy carries only in-frame clones and drops some. The data contain approximately 350,000 clones, 89% of them singletons. The sequenced material came from peripheral blood. The source is a man in his forties or fifties with acute or convalescent COVID-19. Both conserved end residues are part of each CDR3. D genes are given only for firm matches. Expanded clones are given a class, and other clones once, few, many or no size at all.

abundance,d_gene,v_gene,j_gene,CDR3nt,CDR3aa
.,TRBD1,TRBV27,TRBJ2-5,TGTGCCAGCAGTGTGGGACAGACCCAAGAGACCCAGTACTTC,CASSVGQTQETQYF
.,TRBD2,TRBV2,TRBJ2-2,TGTGCCAGCAGAGACAAGACTAGCGGGAGTGGCACCGGGGAGCTGTTTTTT,CASRDKTSGSGTGELFF
.,.,TRBV2,TRBJ2-3,TGTGCCAGCGGTGGCATAGCGGCTAGCACAGATACGCAGTATTTT,CASGGIAASTDTQYF
.,TRBD2,TRBV10-3,TRBJ2-1,TGTGCCATCGGCGGTCCCGGGACTAGCGGGAGGCCCATTCGGGAGCAGTTCTTC,CAIGGPGTSGRPIREQFF
.,TRBD1,TRBV7-3,TRBJ1-1,TGTGCCAGCGCCTTACAGGGGGCGCGTGAAGCTTTCTTT,CASALQGAREAFF
few,.,TRBV7-9,TRBJ2-7,TGTGCCAGCAGCTTGAGCTCCTACGAGCAGTACTTC,CASSLSSYEQYF
.,.,TRBV5-1,TRBJ2-7,TGCGCCAGCAGCCCCTTGGGGCCCAACTACGAGCAGTACTTC,CASSPLGPNYEQYF
.,TRBD1,TRBV3-1/TRBV3-2,TRBJ1-1,TGTGCCAGCAGCCAAGCGGACAGGGGGACTGAAGCTTTCTTT,CASSQADRGTEAFF
.,.,TRBV19,TRBJ2-5,TGTGCCAGTAGTAATACGGACAGCCAAGAGACCCAGTACTTC,CASSNTDSQETQYF
.,.,TRBV19,TRBJ2-2,TGTGCCAGTAGTAAAAATAGGAACACCGGGGAGCTGTTTTTT,CASSKNRNTGELFF
.,.,TRBV6-5,TRBJ1-3,TGTGCCAGCAGGAAGGACAGTTCTGGAAACACCATATATTTT,CASRKDSSGNTIYF
.,.,TRBV2,TRBJ1-2,TGTGCCAGCATCTCGGGACAAAACTATGGCTACACCTTC,CASISGQNYGYTF
.,TRBD2,TRBV3-1/TRBV3-2,TRBJ2-2,TGTGCCAGCAGCCACGAACTAGCGGGAGCCGGCGGGGAGCTGTTTTTT,CASSHELAGAGGELFF
.,.,TRBV6-5,TRBJ2-1,TGTGCCAGCGGCCTTTCGCGGGGGCCATACAATGAGCAGTTCTTC,CASGLSRGPYNEQFF
once,.,TRBV2,TRBJ2-7,TGTGCCAGCAGTTTTCGAAACAGGGACTCCTACGAGCAGTACTTC,CASSFRNRDSYEQYF
.,TRBD2,TRBV18,TRBJ2-1,TGTGCCAGCTCACCTCCTCAGACTAGCGGGGGTCTAAATGAGCAGTTCTTC,CASSPPQTSGGLNEQFF
.,.,TRBV27,TRBJ2-1,TGTGCCAGCAGTCCCGGCCCACAGATCAATGAGCAGTTCTTC,CASSPGPQINEQFF
.,.,TRBV25-1,TRBJ1-4,TGTGCCAGCAGTGAACCAGGGTCTAATGAAAAACTGTTTTTT,CASSEPGSNEKLFF
.,.,TRBV9,TRBJ1-3,TGTGCCAGCAGCGTAGGGCAGGGAACCGTGGACACCATATATTTT,CASSVGQGTVDTIYF
.,TRBD1,TRBV25-1,TRBJ1-6,TGTGCCAGCAGTTCCACAGGGGAATCACCCCTCCACTTT,CASSSTGESPLHF
.,.,TRBV27,TRBJ1-1,TGTGCCAGCAGTTTATCTATTTCGACTGAAGCTTTCTTT,CASSLSISTEAFF
once,.,TRBV30,TRBJ1-3,TGTGCCTGGAGTCCTGGCGGAAACACCATATATTTT,CAWSPGGNTIYF
.,.,TRBV18,TRBJ1-3,TGTGCCAGCTCACCTCGACAGACAGGCCTATTTGGAAACACCATATATTTT,CASSPRQTGLFGNTIYF
.,.,TRBV6-5,TRBJ1-3,TGTGCCAGCAGCCGACGCGGGGACGGAAACACCATATATTTT,CASSRRGDGNTIYF
.,.,TRBV7-5,TRBJ2-5,TGTGCCAGAAGCTGCCGGGACAGGGTCAGTACCGAACGCCAAGAGACCCAGTACTTC,CARSCRDRVSTERQETQYF
.,TRBD1,TRBV7-8,TRBJ2-2,TGTGCCAGCAGCTTAGGGTACAGGGGTCCCGGGGAGCTGTTTTTT,CASSLGYRGPGELFF